The T cell receptor (beta chain) under discussion was sequenced for a study of graft-versus-host responses after intestinal transplantation. On the study more broadly: The whole recipient group had anti-thymocyte globulin induction followed by tacrolimus and steroids for two to four years.

In germline, CDR1 is SNHLY, CDR2 FYNNEI. V shed 3 bases, J shed 6 bases, and the junction held 14 bases outside the gene matches. This CDR3 spans 16 amino acids. Sequenced by immunoSEQ multiplex PCR; TCRdb stores in-frame clones only, minus some. The repertoire holds about 64,000 clones, with 90% to 95% as singletons. Notes on this clone: Its antigen is currently unknown.

Points from the study as a whole: Across patients carrying graft-donor T cell macrochimerism, allografts held high graft-versus-host to host-versus-graft clonal ratios.

The chain joins TRBV2 to TRBJ2-7; 7 nucleotides match TRBD1. This TCR derives from a human donor who was the organ donor for an intestinal transplant. The sample consisted of unstimulated CD8+ T cells sorted from spleen or lymph node cells, taken before transplant. The DNA of the CDR3 is TGTGCCAGCAGTGAGTCTTTGGGACAGCCTTGGCCCGAGCAGTACTTC. Protein product: CASSESLGQPWPEQYF.